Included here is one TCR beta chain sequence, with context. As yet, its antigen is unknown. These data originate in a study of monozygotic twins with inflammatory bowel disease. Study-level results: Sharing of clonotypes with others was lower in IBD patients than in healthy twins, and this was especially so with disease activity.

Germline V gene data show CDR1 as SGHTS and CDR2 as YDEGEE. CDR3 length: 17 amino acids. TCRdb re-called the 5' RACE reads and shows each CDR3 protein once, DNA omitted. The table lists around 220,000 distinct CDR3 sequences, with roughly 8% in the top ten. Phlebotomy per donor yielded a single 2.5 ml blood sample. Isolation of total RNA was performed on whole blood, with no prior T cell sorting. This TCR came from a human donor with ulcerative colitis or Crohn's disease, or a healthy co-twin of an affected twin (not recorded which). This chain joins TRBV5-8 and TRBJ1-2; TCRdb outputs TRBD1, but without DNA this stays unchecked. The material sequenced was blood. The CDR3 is CASSLGRRGLANYGYTF.